A selection of T cell receptor beta chains follows, all from one sample in a study of T cells in Graves' hyperthyroidism and ophthalmopathy. TCRdb redid the calling of the multiplex PCR reads with MiXCR, one entry per CDR3 protein. The sample has a few hundred thousand distinct CDR3 sequences, 15% to 19% seen once. The sample comprised blood. These receptors originate from a woman aged 25 to 39 with Graves' hyperthyroidism. Each CDR3 is given with its conserved first and last residue. Fields, in order: J gene, D gene, clone size, V gene, CDR3 DNA, CDR3 protein. D genes are given only for firm matches. Only part of the rows carry a size: once, few, many, or a class if the clone is expanded.

TRBJ2-1 | TRBD2 | many | TRBV7-6 | TGTGCCAGCAGCCAAGCGGGAGTAATGGATGAGCAGTTCTTC | CASSQAGVMDEQFF
TRBJ2-3 | NA | NA | TRBV29-1 | TGCAGCGTTAATAGTGGAGGCACAGATACGCAGTATTTT | CSVNSGGTDTQYF
TRBJ2-5 | NA | NA | TRBV7-9 | TGTGCCAGCAGTACCGGGTCGGGGAAAGAGACCCAGTACTTC | CASSTGSGKETQYF
TRBJ1-5 | NA | many | TRBV28 | TGTGCCAGCAGTACCGACTCTAATCAGCCCCAGCATTTT | CASSTDSNQPQHF
TRBJ2-2 | NA | NA | TRBV29-1 | TGCAGCGTTGAAGAGCGCCTAACCGGGGAGCTGTTTTTT | CSVEERLTGELFF
TRBJ2-1 | TRBD2 | many | TRBV3-1 | TGTGCCAGCAGCCGTCTAGCGGGAGCGGAGAATGAGCAGTTCTTC | CASSRLAGAENEQFF
TRBJ2-7 | NA | many | TRBV27 | TGTGCCAGCAGTTTACCCGGCCACTACGAGCAGTACTTC | CASSLPGHYEQYF
TRBJ2-3 | TRBD2 | many | TRBV7-2 | TGTGCCAGCAGCTTAACCGGGACTAGACCAGATACGCAGTATTTT | CASSLTGTRPDTQYF
TRBJ1-5 | NA | once | TRBV4-1 | TGCGCCAGCAGCGTCGAATATTATAGCAATCAGCCCCAGCATTTT | CASSVEYYSNQPQHF
TRBJ2-7 | NA | NA | TRBV27 | TGTGCCAGCAGCCATGGGAGCTTCATCTACGAGCAGTACTTC | CASSHGSFIYEQYF
TRBJ2-1 | TRBD2 | NA | TRBV6-1 | TGTGCCAGCAGTCGCCGCCGACTAGCGGGAGTCAATGAGCAGTTCTTC | CASSRRRLAGVNEQFF
TRBJ1-1 | NA | few | TRBV6-2/TRBV6-3 | TGTGCCAGCAGCGCGCGTTGGGAAACTGAAGCTTTCTTT | CASSARWETEAFF
TRBJ2-6 | NA | NA | TRBV6-2/TRBV6-3 | TGTGCGACGACAGCAACCTATTCTGGGGCCAACGTCCTGACTTTC | CATTATYSGANVLTF
TRBJ2-7 | TRBD1 | many | TRBV7-2 | TGTGCCAGCAGCTTAACCGGGACAGGTGCCCTCGTCCACGAGCAGTACTTC | CASSLTGTGALVHEQYF
TRBJ2-3 | TRBD1 | many | TRBV18 | TGTGCCAGCTCGGGCAGGGGGCAACCCACAGATACGCAGTATTTT | CASSGRGQPTDTQYF
TRBJ1-4 | NA | few | TRBV15 | TGTGCCACCAGCAGGGGGGGGGCCGTTGAAAAACTGTTTTTT | CATSRGGAVEKLFF
TRBJ2-5 | NA | many | TRBV28 | TGTGCCAGCACCTCCCCCGCACGTTCAGAGACCCAGTACTTC | CASTSPARSETQYF
TRBJ2-1 | TRBD1 | NA | TRBV18 | TGTGCCAGCTCACCGAACAGGGGGACCTACAATGAGCAGTTCTTC | CASSPNRGTYNEQFF
TRBJ1-6 | TRBD1 | NA | TRBV6-1 | TGTGCCAGCAGTCAAGACAGGGTGGGATTCTATAATTCACCCCTCTACTTT | CASSQDRVGFYNSPLYF
TRBJ2-7 | TRBD1 | many | TRBV7-9 | TGTGCCAGCACCAGGGGACAGGGGGACTACGAGCAGTACTTC | CASTRGQGDYEQYF
TRBJ1-5 | NA | many | TRBV30 | TGTGCCTGGAGTGTAGGGGCACGCGGCAATCAGCCCCAGCATTTT | CAWSVGARGNQPQHF
TRBJ2-7 | TRBD2 | few | TRBV5-1 | TGCGCCAGCAGCCAGACTAGCGGAACCTACGAGCAGTACTTC | CASSQTSGTYEQYF
TRBJ2-7 | NA | many | TRBV27 | TGTGCCAGCCAGGGGAGACCAGAATACGAGCAGTACTTC | CASQGRPEYEQYF
TRBJ2-7 | NA | NA | TRBV30 | TGTGCCTGGAGTGTTGACCACTCCTACGAGCAGTACTTC | CAWSVDHSYEQYF
TRBJ1-5 | NA | many | TRBV28 | TGTGCCAGCAGTTTGGCTGTGGGGGGTAACAATCAGCCCCAGCATTTT | CASSLAVGGNNQPQHF
TRBJ2-7 | NA | few | TRBV10-1 | TGCGCCAGCAGTCCAAGAGGGTTCGACGAGCAGTACTTC | CASSPRGFDEQYF